A selection of T cell receptor beta chains follows, all from one sample in a study of cytomegalovirus exposure and HLA in healthy donors. Some clones are missing from TCRdb's copy, which holds only in-frame ones; the method was immunoSEQ multiplex PCR. The table lists approximately 96,000 clones, with around 5% in the top ten. The source material was PBMCs. These TCRs come from a girl aged 10-17 years in good health and CMV-seropositive. CDR3s include the opening cysteine and the closing phenylalanine or tryptophan. The order of the fields is D gene, V gene, J gene, CDR3 protein, CDR3 DNA. A D gene is named only where the DNA matches it firmly.

d_gene: .
v_gene: TRBV11-2
j_gene: TRBJ2-1
CDR3aa: CASSFALRGGGEQFF
CDR3nt: TGTGCCAGCAGCTTCGCCCTTAGGGGGGGCGGCGAGCAGTTCTTC

d_gene: TRBD1
v_gene: TRBV9
j_gene: TRBJ2-1
CDR3aa: CASSDTGQGITEQFF
CDR3nt: TGTGCCAGCAGCGACACAGGACAGGGAATCACTGAGCAGTTCTTC

d_gene: TRBD1
v_gene: TRBV5-6
j_gene: TRBJ1-2
CDR3aa: CASSLTGVANYGYTF
CDR3nt: TGTGCCAGCAGCTTAACAGGGGTGGCTAACTATGGCTACACCTTC

d_gene: .
v_gene: TRBV12-5
j_gene: TRBJ2-2
CDR3aa: CASDLSNTGELFF
CDR3nt: TGTGCTAGTGACCTATCGAACACCGGGGAGCTGTTTTTT

d_gene: .
v_gene: TRBV19
j_gene: TRBJ2-7
CDR3aa: CASSIGGSSYEQYF
CDR3nt: TGTGCCAGTAGTATTGGAGGGAGCTCCTACGAGCAGTACTTC

d_gene: .
v_gene: TRBV19
j_gene: TRBJ1-2
CDR3aa: CASSPGPSNYGYTF
CDR3nt: TGTGCCAGTAGTCCAGGTCCCTCTAACTATGGCTACACCTTC

d_gene: .
v_gene: TRBV6-1
j_gene: TRBJ1-2
CDR3aa: CASSEGGGAIGYTF
CDR3nt: TGTGCCAGCAGTGAAGGGGGGGGTGCGATCGGCTACACCTTC

d_gene: .
v_gene: TRBV27
j_gene: TRBJ1-6
CDR3aa: CASGRDTDNSPLHF
CDR3nt: TGTGCCAGCGGACGGGACACCGATAATTCACCCCTCCACTTT

d_gene: .
v_gene: TRBV7-9
j_gene: TRBJ2-5
CDR3aa: CASSLADRKETQYF
CDR3nt: TGTGCCAGCAGCTTAGCTGACAGGAAAGAGACCCAGTACTTC

d_gene: TRBD1
v_gene: TRBV28
j_gene: TRBJ1-4
CDR3aa: CASSPPQGQGNEKLFF
CDR3nt: TGTGCCAGCAGTCCCCCTCAGGGACAGGGAAATGAAAAACTGTTTTTT

d_gene: .
v_gene: TRBV10-3
j_gene: TRBJ1-6
CDR3aa: CAISERSDGSGSPLHF
CDR3nt: TGTGCCATCAGTGAGCGGTCGGACGGTTCGGGGTCACCCCTCCACTTT

d_gene: TRBD1
v_gene: TRBV29-1
j_gene: TRBJ1-1
CDR3aa: CSFRDRGDSEAFF
CDR3nt: TGCAGTTTCCGGGACAGGGGGGATTCAGAAGCTTTCTTT

d_gene: TRBD2
v_gene: TRBV13
j_gene: TRBJ2-5
CDR3aa: CASSLWTSGGADGETQYF
CDR3nt: TGTGCCAGCAGCTTATGGACTAGCGGGGGGGCCGACGGAGAGACCCAGTACTTC

d_gene: TRBD1
v_gene: TRBV19
j_gene: TRBJ2-2
CDR3aa: CASIRQGDTGELFF
CDR3nt: TGTGCCAGTATTCGACAGGGGGACACCGGGGAGCTGTTTTTT

d_gene: .
v_gene: TRBV5-1
j_gene: TRBJ1-1
CDR3aa: CASSLGHLNTEAFF
CDR3nt: TGCGCCAGCAGCTTGGGACACCTGAACACTGAAGCTTTCTTT

d_gene: .
v_gene: TRBV12-1
j_gene: TRBJ2-7
CDR3aa: CASRDRRYEQYF
CDR3nt: TGTGCCAGCCGGGACAGGAGGTACGAGCAGTACTTC

d_gene: .
v_gene: TRBV5-1
j_gene: TRBJ2-2
CDR3aa: CASSLAITNTGELFF
CDR3nt: TGCGCCAGCAGCTTGGCCATCACTAACACCGGGGAGCTGTTTTTT

d_gene: .
v_gene: TRBV6-5
j_gene: TRBJ1-2
CDR3aa: CASSLDSYGYTF
CDR3nt: TGTGCCAGCAGTTTGGACAGCTATGGCTACACCTTC

d_gene: .
v_gene: TRBV7-3
j_gene: TRBJ2-2
CDR3aa: CASSPWAYRTGELFF
CDR3nt: TGTGCCAGCAGCCCCTGGGCCTACCGCACCGGGGAGCTGTTTTTT

d_gene: TRBD1
v_gene: TRBV5-4
j_gene: TRBJ1-1
CDR3aa: CASSLDRGSAYLNTEAFF
CDR3nt: TGTGCCAGCAGCTTAGACAGGGGGTCGGCTTACCTGAACACTGAAGCTTTCTTT

d_gene: .
v_gene: TRBV6-6
j_gene: TRBJ1-2
CDR3aa: CASSYPFATEADGYTF
CDR3nt: TGTGCCAGCAGTTACCCCTTCGCGACGGAGGCGGATGGCTACACCTTC

d_gene: TRBD2
v_gene: TRBV6-5
j_gene: TRBJ2-3
CDR3aa: CASSLTSGSTDTQYF
CDR3nt: TGTGCCAGCAGTCTGACTAGCGGTAGCACAGATACGCAGTATTTT

d_gene: .
v_gene: TRBV28
j_gene: TRBJ2-3
CDR3aa: CASSVTGLGTDTQYF
CDR3nt: TGTGCCAGCAGTGTTACAGGGTTAGGGACAGATACGCAGTATTTT

d_gene: TRBD1
v_gene: TRBV5-6
j_gene: TRBJ2-5
CDR3aa: CASSLAGGRGLRETQYF
CDR3nt: TGTGCCAGCAGCTTGGCCGGGGGCAGGGGGCTTCGAGAGACCCAGTACTTC

d_gene: .
v_gene: TRBV4-1
j_gene: TRBJ1-3
CDR3aa: CASSQGLGVDTIYF
CDR3nt: TGCGCCAGCAGCCAAGGGTTAGGGGTAGACACCATATATTTT

d_gene: .
v_gene: TRBV7-9
j_gene: TRBJ2-5
CDR3aa: CASSERRQETQYF
CDR3nt: TGTGCCAGCAGCGAGAGGAGGCAAGAGACCCAGTACTTC

d_gene: TRBD1
v_gene: TRBV4-3
j_gene: TRBJ1-6
CDR3aa: CASSLGQGYNSPLHF
CDR3nt: TGCGCCAGCAGCCTGGGACAGGGGTATAATTCACCCCTCCACTTT

d_gene: TRBD1
v_gene: TRBV27
j_gene: TRBJ2-7
CDR3aa: CASKDRGPYEQYF
CDR3nt: TGTGCCAGCAAGGACAGGGGCCCCTACGAGCAGTACTTC

d_gene: TRBD2
v_gene: TRBV4-1
j_gene: TRBJ2-7
CDR3aa: CASSQGGGGYEQYF
CDR3nt: TGCGCCAGCAGCCAAGGGGGCGGGGGCTACGAGCAGTACTTC

d_gene: .
v_gene: TRBV5-4
j_gene: TRBJ1-2
CDR3aa: CASSWEGGQRSPSGYTF
CDR3nt: TGTGCCAGCAGCTGGGAGGGCGGACAGCGATCACCGAGTGGCTACACCTTC

d_gene: TRBD1
v_gene: TRBV27
j_gene: TRBJ2-1
CDR3aa: CASRIKTYTGVHEQFF
CDR3nt: TGTGCCAGCAGAATCAAAACCTATACAGGGGTACATGAGCAGTTCTTC

d_gene: .
v_gene: TRBV30
j_gene: TRBJ1-5
CDR3aa: CAWSLQSGNQPQHF
CDR3nt: TGTGCCTGGAGTCTTCAGAGCGGCAATCAGCCCCAGCATTTT

d_gene: .
v_gene: TRBV4-3
j_gene: TRBJ1-1
CDR3aa: CASSRTGWTEAFF
CDR3nt: TGCGCCAGCAGCCGAACAGGGTGGACTGAAGCTTTCTTT

d_gene: TRBD2
v_gene: TRBV5-7
j_gene: TRBJ2-4
CDR3aa: CASSFLAALAKNIQYF
CDR3nt: TGTGCCAGCAGCTTCCTAGCGGCTCTAGCCAAAAACATTCAGTACTTC

d_gene: TRBD2
v_gene: TRBV4-1
j_gene: TRBJ2-5
CDR3aa: CASSQDFQRGEETQYF
CDR3nt: TGCGCCAGCAGCCAAGATTTCCAGCGGGGTGAAGAGACCCAGTACTTC

d_gene: .
v_gene: TRBV9
j_gene: TRBJ2-2
CDR3aa: CASSVGGRGELFF
CDR3nt: TGTGCCAGCAGCGTAGGGGGGCGCGGGGAGCTGTTTTTT

d_gene: .
v_gene: TRBV6-5
j_gene: TRBJ1-4
CDR3aa: CASSIGAYEKLFF
CDR3nt: TGTGCCAGCAGTATAGGGGCCTACGAAAAACTGTTTTTT

d_gene: .
v_gene: TRBV6-1
j_gene: TRBJ2-3
CDR3aa: CASSLGRVGTQYF
CDR3nt: TGTGCCAGCAGTTTGGGGCGAGTCGGTACGCAGTATTTT

d_gene: .
v_gene: TRBV30
j_gene: TRBJ1-6
CDR3aa: CAWSSGRASPLHF
CDR3nt: TGTGCCTGGAGTTCGGGGAGGGCTTCACCCCTCCACTTT

d_gene: .
v_gene: TRBV14
j_gene: TRBJ2-5
CDR3aa: CASSQYQRETQYF
CDR3nt: TGTGCCAGCAGCCAATATCAGCGAGAGACCCAGTACTTC

d_gene: .
v_gene: TRBV15
j_gene: TRBJ1-1
CDR3aa: CATSFSVNTEAFF
CDR3nt: TGTGCCACCAGCTTCAGCGTCAACACTGAAGCTTTCTTT

d_gene: .
v_gene: TRBV15
j_gene: TRBJ1-4
CDR3aa: CATSRDLDINEKLFF
CDR3nt: TGTGCCACCAGCAGAGATCTGGACATAAATGAAAAACTGTTTTTT

d_gene: TRBD2
v_gene: TRBV5-6
j_gene: TRBJ2-5
CDR3aa: CASSSASGTQYF
CDR3nt: TGTGCCAGCAGCTCGGCTAGCGGGACCCAGTACTTC

d_gene: TRBD1
v_gene: TRBV5-6
j_gene: TRBJ1-6
CDR3aa: CASSLNGGQVNSPLHF
CDR3nt: TGTGCCAGCAGCTTAAATGGGGGACAGGTTAATTCACCCCTCCACTTT

d_gene: TRBD1
v_gene: TRBV2
j_gene: TRBJ2-5
CDR3aa: CASKSAGGRKETQYF
CDR3nt: TGTGCCAGCAAATCGGCAGGGGGTAGGAAGGAGACCCAGTACTTC

d_gene: .
v_gene: TRBV10-2
j_gene: TRBJ2-5
CDR3aa: CASSEGAQETQYF
CDR3nt: TGCGCCAGCAGTGAGGGGGCCCAAGAGACCCAGTACTTC

d_gene: TRBD1
v_gene: TRBV19
j_gene: TRBJ1-2
CDR3aa: CASTPLTGGGGYAF
CDR3nt: TGTGCCAGTACCCCATTGACAGGGGGTGGTGGCTACGCCTTC

d_gene: .
v_gene: TRBV5-6
j_gene: TRBJ1-2
CDR3aa: CASSLGGGYTF
CDR3nt: TGTGCCAGCAGCTTGGGAGGAGGCTACACCTTC

d_gene: TRBD1
v_gene: TRBV2
j_gene: TRBJ1-2
CDR3aa: CASSEAGQGNYGYTF
CDR3nt: TGTGCCAGCAGTGAAGCTGGACAGGGCAACTATGGCTACACCTTC

d_gene: TRBD1
v_gene: TRBV27
j_gene: TRBJ2-7
CDR3aa: CASSTTPGQPRPYEQYF
CDR3nt: TGTGCCAGCAGTACAACCCCGGGACAGCCACGTCCCTACGAGCAGTACTTC

d_gene: .
v_gene: TRBV4-3
j_gene: TRBJ2-5
CDR3aa: CASSQSGQWETQYF
CDR3nt: TGCGCCAGCAGCCAATCGGGACAATGGGAGACCCAGTACTTC

d_gene: TRBD1
v_gene: TRBV6-1
j_gene: TRBJ2-1
CDR3aa: CASKTGSGADNEQFF
CDR3nt: TGTGCCAGCAAGACAGGGTCGGGCGCTGACAATGAGCAGTTCTTC

d_gene: .
v_gene: TRBV11-2
j_gene: TRBJ2-5
CDR3aa: CASSARGSQETQYF
CDR3nt: TGTGCCAGCAGCGCACGGGGGTCCCAAGAGACCCAGTACTTC

d_gene: .
v_gene: TRBV7-2
j_gene: TRBJ2-7
CDR3aa: CASSFFAGASYEQYF
CDR3nt: TGTGCCAGCAGCTTTTTCGCGGGGGCCTCCTACGAGCAGTACTTC